The T cell receptor (beta chain) under discussion was sequenced for a study of cytomegalovirus exposure and HLA in healthy donors. Overall study: Some 200 million T cells yielded 90 million to 130 million unique TCR beta sequences in earlier analysis. Of approximately 400 genotyped donors, about 80% clustered with self-reported Caucasian donors.

Study-wide findings and caveats: Immune exposure data for these donors was limited to CMV serostatus. Most TCR sequences were uncommon, yet certain public TCRs appeared in many donors.

PCR employed 60 Vbeta and 13 Jbeta primers. Using immunoSEQ multiplex PCR, the repertoire was profiled, and TCRdb retains in-frame clones only, with some absent. This sample carries 70,000 to 80,000 clones, more than 75% of them seen once, and the ten largest clones take roughly 2%. About this clone itself: Its target is not known.

The CDR3 is 16 amino acids. V lost 7 bases and J 6 bases, leaving 25 bases between the germline ends. Germline assignment: CDR1 SNHLY and CDR2 FYNNEI. Material for sequencing was PBMCs. This TCR came from a man between 18 and 29 years old in good health and CMV-seronegative. V is TRBV2 and J is TRBJ2-7; perhaps TRBD1 as D (6 bases). The CDR3 protein is CASTNFKRQGPREQYF. CDR3 nucleotides: TGTGCCAGCACCAACTTTAAGAGGCAGGGGCCTCGCGAGCAGTACTTC.